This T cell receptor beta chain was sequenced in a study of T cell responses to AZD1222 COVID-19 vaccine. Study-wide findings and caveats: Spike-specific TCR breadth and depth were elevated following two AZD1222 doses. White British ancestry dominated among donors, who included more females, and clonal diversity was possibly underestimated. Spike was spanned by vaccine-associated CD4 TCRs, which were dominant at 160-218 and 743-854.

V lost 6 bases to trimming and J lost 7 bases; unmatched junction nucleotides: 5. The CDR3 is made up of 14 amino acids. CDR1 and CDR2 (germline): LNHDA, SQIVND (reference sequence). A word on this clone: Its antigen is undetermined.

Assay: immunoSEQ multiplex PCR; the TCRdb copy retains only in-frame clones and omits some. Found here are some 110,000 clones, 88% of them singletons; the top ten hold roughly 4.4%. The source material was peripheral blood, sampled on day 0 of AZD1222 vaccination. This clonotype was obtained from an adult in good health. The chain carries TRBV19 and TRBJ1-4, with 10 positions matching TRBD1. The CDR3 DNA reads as TGTGCCAGTAGCGACAGGGGGCCCTCTGAAAAACTGTTTTTT. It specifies CASSDRGPSEKLFF. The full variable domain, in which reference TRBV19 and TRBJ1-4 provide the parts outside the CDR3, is DGGITQSPKYLFRKEGQNVTLSCEQNLNHDAMYWYRQDPGQGLRLIYYSQIVNDFQKGDIAEGYSVSREKKESFPLTVTSAQKNPTAFYLCASSDRGPSEKLFFGSGTQLSVL.